This T cell receptor (beta chain) stems from a study of regulatory T cells in long-lasting Graves disease. Study in general: Graves' patients, newly diagnosed, had taken antithyroid drugs under 3 months.

This clonotype was seen repeatedly, ten times or more. Time point specified: newly diagnosed GD, antithyroid drugs for less than 3 months. After RNA was extracted from PBMCs, the TCR library was made from it. Researchers made TCR beta libraries by using iRepertoire HTBI primers and running Arm-PCR on CDR3 regions. TCRdb reprocessed the multiplex PCR reads via MiXCR and lists one record per CDR3 protein. The data hold approximately 210,000 distinct CDR3 sequences, with around 20% observed a single time. CDR3 size: 13 residues. Germline CDR1 is SGHTA and CDR2 is FQGTGA. Trimming pared 3 bases from V and 2 bases from J, leaving 8 bases between.

This receptor was taken from a female donor with Graves disease. The gene calls are TRBV7-3 and TRBJ2-7; D perhaps matches TRBD1 (5 bases). Sequences were derived from peripheral blood mononuclear cells (PBMCs), sampled at new diagnosis, from a patient treated with antithyroid drugs. CDR3 loop: CASSFGHTYEQYF. In DNA form, the CDR3 reads TGTGCCAGCAGCTTTGGACATACCTACGAGCAGTACTTC.